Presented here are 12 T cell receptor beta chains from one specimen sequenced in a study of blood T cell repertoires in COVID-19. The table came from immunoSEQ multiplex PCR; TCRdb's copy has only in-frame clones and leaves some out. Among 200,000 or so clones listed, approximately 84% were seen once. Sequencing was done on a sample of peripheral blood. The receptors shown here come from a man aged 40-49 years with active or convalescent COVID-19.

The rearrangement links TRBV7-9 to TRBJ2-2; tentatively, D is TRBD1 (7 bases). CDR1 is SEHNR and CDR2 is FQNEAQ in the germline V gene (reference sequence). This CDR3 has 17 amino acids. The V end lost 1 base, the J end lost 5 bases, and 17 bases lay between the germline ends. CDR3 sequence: CASSLVSGPGGTGELFF. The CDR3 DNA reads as TGTGCCAGCAGCTTAGTGTCGGGTCCAGGGGGGACCGGGGAGCTGTTTTTT. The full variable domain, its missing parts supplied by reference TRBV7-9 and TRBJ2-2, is DTGVSQNPRHKITKRGQNVTFRCDPISEHNRLYWYRQTLGQGPEFLTYFQNEAQLEKSRLLSDRFSAERPKGSFSTLEIQRTEQGDSAMYLCASSLVSGPGGTGELFFGEGSRLTVL.

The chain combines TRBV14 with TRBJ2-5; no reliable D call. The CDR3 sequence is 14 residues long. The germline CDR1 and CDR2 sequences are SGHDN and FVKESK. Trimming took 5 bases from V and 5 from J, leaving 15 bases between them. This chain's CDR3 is CASSASRVSETQYF. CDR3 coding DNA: TGTGCCAGCAGCGCCTCCCGGGTTTCGGAGACCCAGTACTTC.

In nucleotides, the CDR3 is TGTGCCAGCAGTGCGCAGGGGCCCCGCACAGATACGCAGTATTTT. This gives the protein CASSAQGPRTDTQYF. This sequence joins TRBV2 and TRBJ2-3, with D possibly being TRBD1 (6 bases). This CDR3 spans 15 amino acids. Deletions cut 4 bases from V and 1 base from J, with 12 bases between. The germline CDR1 and CDR2 sequences are SNHLY and FYNNEI.

In nucleotides, the CDR3 is TGTGCCAGCCTTAGGGGACAGGGATTCTCCTACGAGCAGTACTTC. This encodes CASLRGQGFSYEQYF. This chain joins TRBV28 and TRBJ2-7; 9 bases map to TRBD1. The CDR3 covers 15 residues. J lost 0 bases, V lost 8 bases, and 8 bases had no gene match. CDR1 is MDHEN and CDR2 is SYDVKM in the germline V gene.

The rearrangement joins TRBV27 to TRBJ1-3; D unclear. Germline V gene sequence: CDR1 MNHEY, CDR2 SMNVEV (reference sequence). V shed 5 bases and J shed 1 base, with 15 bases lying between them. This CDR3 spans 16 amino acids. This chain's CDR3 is CASSVVSPESGNTIYF. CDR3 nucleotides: TGTGCCAGCAGTGTCGTCTCCCCGGAGTCTGGAAACACCATATATTTT.

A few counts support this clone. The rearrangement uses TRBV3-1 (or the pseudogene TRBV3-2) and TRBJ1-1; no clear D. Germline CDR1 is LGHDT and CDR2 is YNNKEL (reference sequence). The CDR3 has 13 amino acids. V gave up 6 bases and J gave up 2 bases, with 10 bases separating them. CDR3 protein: CASRPRINTEAFF. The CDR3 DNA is TGTGCCAGCAGGCCTAGGATTAACACTGAAGCTTTCTTT.

The CDR3 loop reads CASKFTGAYTEAFF. CDR3 nucleotides: TGCGCCAGCAAATTTACAGGGGCGTACACTGAAGCTTTCTTT. The gene calls are TRBV5-1 and TRBJ1-1; 7 positions agree with TRBD1. The germline CDR1 and CDR2 sequences are SGHRS and YFSETQ. The CDR3 is 14 amino acids. Trimming at V came to 6 bases and at J to 3 bases, leaving 8 bases not matched to a gene.

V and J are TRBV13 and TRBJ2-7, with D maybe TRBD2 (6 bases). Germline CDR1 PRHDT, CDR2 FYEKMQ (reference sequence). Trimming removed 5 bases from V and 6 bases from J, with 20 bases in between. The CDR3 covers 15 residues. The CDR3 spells CASSLRQRGVLEQYF. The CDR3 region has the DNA TGTGCCAGCAGCCTGAGACAGCGCGGGGTTCTCGAGCAGTACTTC.

In DNA form, the CDR3 reads TGTGCCAGCTCAAGGACAGGGGAGGACGAGCAGTACTTC. Protein sequence: CASSRTGEDEQYF. The chain recombines TRBV18 with TRBJ2-7; TRBD1 aligns across 9 bases. Trimming at V came to 5 bases and at J to 5 bases, leaving 4 bases not matched to a gene. Germline V gene lookup returns CDR1 KGHSH and CDR2 LQKENI. This CDR3 region has 13 residues.

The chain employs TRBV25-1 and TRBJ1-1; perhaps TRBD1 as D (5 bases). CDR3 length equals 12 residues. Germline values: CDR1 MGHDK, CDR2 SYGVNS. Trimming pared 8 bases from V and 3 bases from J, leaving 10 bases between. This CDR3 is CASGAGDTEAFF. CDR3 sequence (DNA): TGTGCCAGCGGGGCGGGGGACACTGAAGCTTTCTTT.

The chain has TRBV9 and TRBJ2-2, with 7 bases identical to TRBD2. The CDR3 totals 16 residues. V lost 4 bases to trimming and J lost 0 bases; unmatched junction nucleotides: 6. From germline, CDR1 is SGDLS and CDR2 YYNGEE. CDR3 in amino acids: CASSPRAGTNTGELFF. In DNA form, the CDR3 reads TGTGCCAGCAGCCCTCGAGCGGGGACGAACACCGGGGAGCTGTTTTTT. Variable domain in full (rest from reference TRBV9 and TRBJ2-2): DSGVTQTPKHLITATGQRVTLRCSPRSGDLSVYWYQQSLDQGLQFLIQYYNGEERAKGNILERFSAQQFPDLHSELNLSSLELGDSALYFCASSPRAGTNTGELFFGEGSRLTVL.

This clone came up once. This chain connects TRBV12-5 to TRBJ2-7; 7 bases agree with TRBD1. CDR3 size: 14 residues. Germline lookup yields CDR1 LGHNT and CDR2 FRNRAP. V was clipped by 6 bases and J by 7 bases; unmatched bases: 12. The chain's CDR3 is CASGLTGERGEQYF. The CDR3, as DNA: TGTGCTAGTGGCCTTACAGGGGAGAGGGGGGAGCAGTACTTC.